This entry lists 13 T cell receptor beta chains sequenced from one sample in a study of technical replicates of blood from several donors. The data were produced by immunoSEQ multiplex PCR, yet TCRdb's version contains in-frame clones alone and is incomplete. The sample lists roughly 79,000 clones, 93% occurring once. Sequencing used T cells isolated from PBMCs. Source of these receptors: a human donor in good health.

V is TRBV29-1 and J is TRBJ2-6; D call uncertain. The CDR3 runs 14 residues. Trimming left V 5 bases short and J 0 bases short, with 8 bases between. Germline V gene data show CDR1 as SQVTM and CDR2 as ANQGSEA. The CDR3 nucleotides read TGCAGCGTTTATGGCAGCTCTGGGGCCAACGTCCTGACTTTC. Protein: CSVYGSSGANVLTF.

The CDR3 spells CARSLSGTGIDGYTF. In DNA form, the CDR3 reads TGTGCCAGAAGCCTCTCCGGGACAGGGATCGATGGCTACACCTTC. This sequence joins TRBV5-3 and TRBJ1-2, with 9 bases fitting TRBD1. TRBV5-3 qualifies as an ORF whose function is uncertain. CDR3 length: 15 residues. V trimming: 4 bases; J trimming: 6 bases; junction bases outside the gene matches: 10.

This chain uses TRBV5-6 with TRBJ2-1; maybe TRBD2 (6 bases). This CDR3 has 16 amino acids. Germline loops: CDR1 SGHDT, CDR2 YYEEEE. The V end was cut by 2 bases, the J end by 2 bases, with 14 bases between. The CDR3 bases are TGTGCCAGCAGCTTAATTCCTAGCGTTCCCTACAATGAGCAGTTCTTC. It codes for CASSLIPSVPYNEQFF.

The V gene is TRBV7-9, the J gene TRBJ1-2, with D possibly being TRBD1 (6 bases). There are 16 residues in the CDR3. The ends were cut back, 5 bases at V and 4 bases at J, with 20 bases in the middle. The germline CDR1 and CDR2 sequences are SEHNR and FQNEAQ (reference sequence). CDR3 DNA sequence: TGTGCCAGCAGCCCACAGACAGGACTCGGGCCCTATGGCTACACCTTC. Its translation: CASSPQTGLGPYGYTF.

The rearrangement links TRBV9 to TRBJ1-2, with D perhaps matching TRBD1 (5 bases). This CDR3 is built from 16 residues. V dropped 2 bases and J dropped 4 bases, with 18 bases sitting between them. CDR1 and CDR2 from the germline V gene are SGDLS and YYNGEE. The CDR3 nucleotides read TGTGCCAGCAGCGTCGCCGACAGTGACAGTCTCTATGGCTACACCTTC. It is translated as CASSVADSDSLYGYTF.

CDR3 coding DNA: TGCGCCAGCAGCCAAGGCCTAGCGGAAGGGTACGAGCAGTACTTC. It codes for CASSQGLAEGYEQYF. This chain connects TRBV4-1 to TRBJ2-7; 7 bases match TRBD2. The CDR3 has 15 residues. V gave up 1 base and J gave up 4 bases; unmatched junction bases: 7. CDR1 is MGHRA and CDR2 is YSYEKL in the germline V gene.

The genes are TRBV6-1 and TRBJ2-3; 7 bases are shared with TRBD2. V trimming: 2 bases; J trimming: 8 bases; junction bases outside the gene matches: 7. Germline V gene lookup returns CDR1 MNHNS and CDR2 SASEGT. The CDR3 extends over 14 amino acids. The CDR3 reads CASSEFDRGSTQYF. CDR3 sequence (DNA): TGTGCCAGCAGTGAATTCGATCGCGGGAGTACGCAGTATTTT.

The chain combines TRBV5-1 with TRBJ2-3, with a tentative D call TRBD2 (5 bases). The CDR3 covers 16 residues. Looked up from germline, CDR1 is SGHRS and CDR2 is YFSETQ. V was cut by 0 bases and J by 0 bases, with 11 bases left in between. DNA of the CDR3: TGCGCCAGCAGCTTGGCCCGGGGTATGAGCACAGATACGCAGTATTTT. It is translated as CASSLARGMSTDTQYF.

The chain links TRBV28 to TRBJ1-1; TRBD1 matches at 12 bases. CDR1 is MDHEN and CDR2 is SYDVKM in the germline V gene. The CDR3 is 15 amino acids. The junction had 14 bases not matched to a gene; V was cut back by 7 bases and J by 11 bases. This CDR3 is CASTPPGTGGASAFF. The CDR3 coding sequence is TGTGCCAGCACCCCTCCCGGGACAGGGGGCGCTTCGGCTTTCTTT.

This clone was detected once. V gene TRBV29-1 combines with J gene TRBJ2-3; tentatively, D is TRBD1 (6 bases). Germline loops: CDR1 SQVTM, CDR2 ANQGSEA. CDR3 length equals 11 residues. The ends were cut back, 6 bases at V and 5 bases at J, with 9 bases in the middle. The CDR3 DNA reads TGCAGCGTACAGGGAATAGATACGCAGTATTTT. Translation gives CSVQGIDTQYF.

The V gene is TRBV12-5, the J gene TRBJ1-5; D not resolved. The CDR3 spans 12 residues. The germline V and J ends were trimmed by 4 bases and 5 bases, with 6 bases remaining between them. Looked up from germline, CDR1 is LGHNT and CDR2 is FRNRAP. The CDR3 DNA reads as TGTGCTAGTGGTTCCGGGGATCAGCCCCAGCATTTT. Its protein product is CASGSGDQPQHF.

This CDR3 reads CASSNIYGNTEAFF. The DNA for the CDR3 is TGCGCCAGCAGTAATATCTACGGGAACACTGAAGCTTTCTTT. The J gene is TRBJ1-1, the V gene TRBV10-2, with D unclear. The V end lost 5 bases, the J end lost 1 base, and 11 bases lay between the germline ends. The germline gives CDR1 WSHSY, CDR2 SAAADI. This CDR3 contains 14 residues.

The count of this clone is one. The chain employs TRBV6-5 and TRBJ2-5; no firm D call. This CDR3 is 12 amino acids long. The ends were cut back, 8 bases at V and 5 bases at J, with 12 bases in the middle. Per the germline V gene, CDR1 is MNHEY and CDR2 is SVGAGI. As DNA, the CDR3 is TGTGCCAGCCAGAGGTATCGGGAGACCCAGTACTTC. This codes for CASQRYRETQYF.